This T cell receptor beta chain was observed in a study of T cell responses to AZD1222 COVID-19 vaccine. Some clones are missing from TCRdb's copy, which holds only in-frame ones; the method was immunoSEQ multiplex PCR. The table includes approximately 140,000 clones, approximately 90% detected once. The V gene's germline CDR1 is SGHNT and CDR2 YYREEE (reference sequence). The CDR3 loop spans 14 amino acids. V was trimmed by 4 bases and J by 2 bases, leaving 12 bases between them. Specimen: peripheral blood, collected 28 days after the second AZD1222 dose. The chain combines TRBV5-4 with TRBJ1-2; no clear D. The receptor was derived from an adult who received the AZD1222 COVID-19 vaccine. CDR3 sequence (DNA): TGTGCCAGCAGCCCCTACGGTACCAACTATGGCTACACCTTC. Its protein is CASSPYGTNYGYTF.